The 20 T cell receptor beta chains below come from one sample, sequenced in a study of CD8+ T cells in alopecia areata. The treatment: oral pan-JAK inhibitor, 5-10 mg twice daily. As the sequencing template, cDNA was produced by extracting RNA and reverse transcribing it. Sequencing used immunoSEQ multiplex PCR; TCRdb keeps in-frame clones, though not all of them. This sample carries some 200,000 clones, around two fifths of them seen once, and the ten largest clones take 2% to 3%. This material consisted of CD4+ T cells sorted from blood, taken at roughly week 36, from a patient treated with tofacitinib. All receptors derive from a human donor with alopecia areata.

Concerning this clone: This sample also contains other DNA sequences that code for the same CDR3. This chain connects TRBV5-1 to TRBJ1-5, with D uncertain. CDR1 and CDR2 (germline): SGHRS, YFSETQ. The V end was cut by 0 bases, the J end by 0 bases, with 7 bases between. The CDR3 is made up of 15 amino acids. This CDR3 is CASSLAGDSNQPQHF. The DNA of the CDR3 is TGCGCCAGCAGCTTGGCAGGCGATAGCAATCAGCCCCAGCATTTT.

This clone has a count of ten or more. The CDR3, as DNA: TGTGCCAGCAGTAGGGCGAGGTCTCCCTACGAGCAGTACTTC. Amino acid sequence: CASSRARSPYEQYF. The V gene is TRBV28, the J gene TRBJ2-7; D not resolved. CDR1 and CDR2 (germline): MDHEN, SYDVKM. Trimming took off 5 bases at V and 2 bases at J, with 13 bases between the two ends. There are 14 residues in the CDR3.

The rearrangement uses TRBV2 and TRBJ2-7; 14 nucleotides agree with TRBD2. Germline CDR1 reads SNHLY; CDR2 reads FYNNEI. V dropped 4 bases and J dropped 5; count of bases not matched to a gene: 13. The CDR3 has 18 residues. The CDR3 loop reads CASSAGTSGRGGLHEQYF. The CDR3 DNA is TGTGCCAGCAGTGCCGGGACTAGCGGGAGAGGGGGCCTCCACGAGCAGTACTTC. The full variable domain, with the rest looked up from reference TRBV2 and TRBJ2-7, is EPEVTQTPSHQVTQMGQEVILRCVPISNHLYFYWYRQILGQKVEFLVSFYNNEISEKSEIFDDQFSVERPDGSNFTLKIRSTKLEDSAMYFCASSAGTSGRGGLHEQYFGPGTRLTVT.

The gene calls are TRBV27 and TRBJ2-7, with TRBD1 as a possible D gene (6 bases). The CDR3 spans 15 residues. Trimming stripped 7 bases from V and 1 base from J, with 17 bases between. Germline V gene data show CDR1 as MNHEY and CDR2 as SMNVEV (reference sequence). The DNA of the CDR3 is TGTGCCAGCAAACTTAAGGGACATCCTTCCTACGAGCAGTACTTC. Protein sequence: CASKLKGHPSYEQYF.

This chain connects TRBV29-1 to TRBJ1-2, with D uncertain. Trimming left V 5 bases short and J 0 bases short, with 10 bases between. This CDR3 is 13 amino acids long. CDR1 SQVTM and CDR2 ANQGSEA come from the germline V gene. In nucleotides, the CDR3 is TGCAGCGTTCTACAACGGACTAACTATGGCTACACCTTC. Protein: CSVLQRTNYGYTF.

This clone was counted between two and nine times. An end of the junction differs from the germline gene, which may be a read error. The chain couples TRBV7-3 to TRBJ1-2; 7 bases fit TRBD1. The CDR3 spans 17 residues. Germline CDR1 reads SGHTA; CDR2 reads FQGTGA. Here the CDR3 reads CASSLTPQGPPKYGYTF. The CDR3 DNA sequence: TGTGCCAGCAGCTTAACCCCACAGGGGCCCCCTAAATATGGCTACACCTTC.

This clone was detected only a few times. This rearrangement joins TRBV11-2 to TRBJ1-1; D is unresolved. The CDR3 contains 14 residues. Trimming left V 3 bases short and J 5 bases short, with 13 bases between. CDR1 and CDR2 (germline): SGHAT, FQNNGV. DNA for the CDR3: TGTGCCAGCAGCTTCGACCGTCGGTGGACTGAAGCTTTCTTT. Translation: CASSFDRRWTEAFF.

This clone was counted between two and nine times. The chain combines TRBV6-5 with TRBJ2-1; TRBD2 might be the D (5 bases). The CDR3 runs 11 residues. CDR1 and CDR2 (germline): MNHEY, SVGAGI. V lost 7 bases and J lost 6, with 7 bases in between. CDR3 sequence: CASKGLNEQFF. The CDR3 DNA reads TGTGCCAGCAAAGGACTCAATGAGCAGTTCTTC.

The J gene is TRBJ1-2, the V gene TRBV29-1, with D hard to call. The CDR3 is 13 residues long. Germline CDR1 is SQVTM and CDR2 is ANQGSEA. The ends were cut back, 3 bases at V and 8 bases at J, with 16 bases in the middle. DNA for the CDR3: TGCAGCGTTGAGGGTAGGAGGGTGGAAGGCTACACCTTC. The encoded protein is CSVEGRRVEGYTF.

CDR3 bases: TGTGCCAGCTCCCTCGGGATTGGAGATGAGCAGTTCTTC. It translates to CASSLGIGDEQFF. The chain is built from TRBV18 and TRBJ2-1; TRBD2 is a possible D gene (5 bases). The CDR3 contains 13 residues. Germline lookup yields CDR1 KGHSH and CDR2 LQKENI. Between the trimmed V and J ends, which lost 6 bases and 8 bases, there was a span of 14 bases. Using reference TRBV18 and TRBJ2-1 for the parts outside the CDR3, the full variable domain is NAGVMQNPRHLVRRRGQEARLRCSPMKGHSHVYWYRQLPEEGLKFMVYLQKENIIDESGMPKERFSAEFPKEGPSILRIQQVVRGDSAAYFCASSLGIGDEQFFGPGTRLTVL.

This clone appeared once. The chain recombines TRBV6-6 with TRBJ2-3; D gene ambiguous. The CDR3 sequence is 15 residues long. The germline V and J ends were trimmed by 2 bases and 1 base, with 10 bases remaining between them. Germline CDR1 reads MNHNY; CDR2 reads SVGAGI (reference sequence). The CDR3 loop is CASSYPLGRTDTQYF. Written as DNA, the CDR3 is TGTGCCAGCAGTTACCCCCTAGGCCGCACAGATACGCAGTATTTT.

The rearrangement uses TRBV10-3 and TRBJ2-5; 7 nucleotides agree with TRBD1. The germline V gene has CDR1 ENHRY and CDR2 SYGVKD. The CDR3 is made up of 14 amino acids. J lost 1 base, V lost 11 bases, and 10 bases had no gene match. In nucleotides, the CDR3 is TGTGCCTCAGGGAGACAGGGTAGCCAAGAGACCCAGTACTTC. It codes for CASGRQGSQETQYF.

The chain is built from TRBV9 and TRBJ1-2, with D unresolved. CDR1 is SGDLS and CDR2 is YYNGEE in the germline V gene. There are 13 residues in the CDR3. Trimming left V 0 bases short and J 10 bases short, with 13 bases between. CDR3 sequence reads: CASSVEEGEAYTF. The CDR3 DNA sequence: TGTGCCAGCAGCGTAGAGGAAGGAGAGGCCTACACCTTC.

The V and J genes are TRBV11-3 and TRBJ1-1; TRBD1 might be the D (5 bases). Trimming took off 5 bases at V and 2 bases at J, with 12 bases between the two ends. CDR1 is SGHNT, CDR2 YENEEA, per germline. The CDR3 has 14 residues. The CDR3 DNA reads as TGTGCCAGCAGCCGGGACCGAGTAAACACTGAAGCTTTCTTT. The encoded protein is CASSRDRVNTEAFF.

This chain links TRBV7-9 with TRBJ1-2; maybe TRBD1 (5 bases). The CDR3 spans 13 residues. Trimming cost V 10 bases and J 4 bases, with 16 bases left between them. CDR1 is SEHNR, CDR2 FQNEAQ, per germline (reference sequence). CDR3 residues: CATTRGDSYGYTF. The CDR3 DNA is TGTGCCACTACACGGGGTGACAGCTATGGCTACACCTTC.

This clone has just one count. This sample includes further DNA sequences coding for the same CDR3. The V and J genes are TRBV6-6 and TRBJ1-1, with D possibly TRBD1 on 6 matching bases. CDR1 MNHNY and CDR2 SVGAGI come from the germline V gene (reference sequence). Trimming removed 5 bases from V and 1 base from J, with 8 bases in between. The length of the CDR3 is 13 residues. CDR3 sequence: CASSRTANTEAFF. In nucleotides, the CDR3 is TGTGCCAGCAGTCGGACAGCGAACACTGAAGCTTTCTTT.

In this sample, this clone turned up a few times. The genes are TRBV7-9 and TRBJ2-4; D not resolved. The CDR3 has 11 amino acids. V was clipped by 5 bases and J by 7 bases, with 6 bases between them. The germline CDR1 and CDR2 sequences are SEHNR and FQNEAQ (reference sequence). CDR3 protein: CASSLNNIQYF. The CDR3 DNA reads as TGTGCCAGCAGCCTCAATAACATTCAGTACTTC. The full variable domain, with the rest looked up from reference TRBV7-9 and TRBJ2-4, is DTGVSQNPRHKITKRGQNVTFRCDPISEHNRLYWYRQTLGQGPEFLTYFQNEAQLEKSRLLSDRFSAERPKGSFSTLEIQRTEQGDSAMYLCASSLNNIQYFGAGTRLSVL.

In this sample, this clone turned up a few times. The chain has TRBV11-2 and TRBJ2-7, with D unresolved. This CDR3 region has 16 residues. V lost 3 bases to trimming and J lost 0 bases, with 15 bases between them. Looked up from germline, CDR1 is SGHAT and CDR2 is FQNNGV. CDR3 residues: CASSLVSRSSSYEQYF. CDR3 nucleotide sequence: TGTGCCAGCAGCTTGGTGAGCAGGTCGAGCTCCTACGAGCAGTACTTC.

This clone was detected a few times. V and J are TRBV6-6 and TRBJ2-7; TRBD1 might be the D (6 bases). Germline CDR1 and CDR2: MNHNY and SVGAGI (reference sequence). V was trimmed by 6 bases and J by 2 bases, leaving 14 bases between them. The CDR3 spans 14 residues. The CDR3, as DNA: TGTGCCAGCAGACAAGACAGGACCACCTACGAGCAGTACTTC. Translation: CASRQDRTTYEQYF.

This clone has more than one count but fewer than ten. This chain uses TRBV14 with TRBJ2-6; D is unresolved. The CDR3 spans 13 residues. V lost 9 bases, J lost 2 bases, and 8 bases lay in between. The germline gives CDR1 SGHDN, CDR2 FVKESK. The CDR3 loop is CASGEPGANVLTF. The CDR3 DNA reads as TGTGCCAGTGGGGAACCTGGGGCCAACGTCCTGACTTTC.